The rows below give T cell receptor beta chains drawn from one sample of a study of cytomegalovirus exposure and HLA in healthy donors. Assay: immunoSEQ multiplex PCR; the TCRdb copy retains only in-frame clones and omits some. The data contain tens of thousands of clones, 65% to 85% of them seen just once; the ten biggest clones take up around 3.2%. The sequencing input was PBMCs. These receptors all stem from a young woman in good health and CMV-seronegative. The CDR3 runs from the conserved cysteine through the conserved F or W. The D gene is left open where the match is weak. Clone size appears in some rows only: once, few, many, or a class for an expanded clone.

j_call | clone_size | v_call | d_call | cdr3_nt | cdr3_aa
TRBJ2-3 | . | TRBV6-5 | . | TGTGCCAGCAGTTTAAATAGCGTCCCAGATACGCAGTATTTT | CASSLNSVPDTQYF
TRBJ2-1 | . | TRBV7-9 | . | TGTTCCAGCAGCTTAGCCTCCCTAGGACTCTACATTGAGCAGTTCTTC | CSSSLASLGLYIEQFF
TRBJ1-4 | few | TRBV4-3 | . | TGCGCCAGCAGCCAATCAGCTGGGAGGGAAAAACTGTTTTTT | CASSQSAGREKLFF
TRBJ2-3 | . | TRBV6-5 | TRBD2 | TGTGCCAGCAGTTACCGACGGGAGGGGGGGATAGATACGCAGTATTTT | CASSYRREGGIDTQYF
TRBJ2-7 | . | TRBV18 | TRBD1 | TGTGCCAGCTCGCCGACAGGGAACTCCTACGAGCAGTACTTC | CASSPTGNSYEQYF
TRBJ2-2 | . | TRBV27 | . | TGTGCCAGCAGCTCAGGGTTCACCGGGGAGCTGTTTTTT | CASSSGFTGELFF
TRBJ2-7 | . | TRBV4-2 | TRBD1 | TGTGCCAGCAGCCCCGGGACAGCCTCCTACGAGCAGTACTTC | CASSPGTASYEQYF
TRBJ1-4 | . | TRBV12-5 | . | TGTGCTAGTGGCCCCGACGCGGTACGGGAAAAACTGTTTTTC | CASGPDAVREKLFF
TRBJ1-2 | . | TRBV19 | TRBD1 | TGTGCCAGTAGTATACAGGGGGCAAAGGGCTATGGCTACACCTTC | CASSIQGAKGYGYTF
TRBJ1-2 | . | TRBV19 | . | TGTGCCAGTAGTATTCCGGTTGTTCCTGGCTACACCTTC | CASSIPVVPGYTF
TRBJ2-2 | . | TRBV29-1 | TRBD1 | TGCAGCGTTGAACTGGGAGGCAGGGGGCGCTGGGACACCGGGGAGCTGTTTTTT | CSVELGGRGRWDTGELFF
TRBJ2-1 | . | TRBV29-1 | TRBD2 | TGCAGCGTTGATCCTAGCGGGGGCGAAAATGAGCAGTTCTTC | CSVDPSGGENEQFF
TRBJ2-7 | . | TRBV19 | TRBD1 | TGTGCCAGTAGTACCCACAGGGGTTACACCTACGAGCAGTACTTC | CASSTHRGYTYEQYF
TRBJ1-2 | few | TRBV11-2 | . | TGTGCCAGCAGCGCAACGGGTTCTTATCTGCCTGGCTACACCTTC | CASSATGSYLPGYTF
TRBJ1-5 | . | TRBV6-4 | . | TGTGCCAGCAGTGAGGGGGGGACTCATAGCAATCAGCCCCAGCATTTT | CASSEGGTHSNQPQHF
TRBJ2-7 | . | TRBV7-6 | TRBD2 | TGTGCCAGCAGCTTATACACCGGGACTACCTCCTACGAGCAGTACTTC | CASSLYTGTTSYEQYF
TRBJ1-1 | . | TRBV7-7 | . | TGTGCTAGCAGCTTATATCCGGAGGGTGAAGCTTTCTTT | CASSLYPEGEAFF
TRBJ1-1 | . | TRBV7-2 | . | TGTGCCAGCAGCTCCTATACAGGTACTGAAGCTTTCTTT | CASSSYTGTEAFF
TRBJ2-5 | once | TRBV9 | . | TGTGCCAGCAGCCGGGACTCGGCCCCTGAGACCCAGTACTTC | CASSRDSAPETQYF
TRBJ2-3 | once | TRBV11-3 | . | TGTGCCAGCAGCTGCAGGGCAGATACGCAGTATTTT | CASSCRADTQYF
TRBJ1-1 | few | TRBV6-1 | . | TGTGCCAGCAGTGAATCCGGGAGCTGGGGGGGGACTGAAGCTTTCTTT | CASSESGSWGGTEAFF
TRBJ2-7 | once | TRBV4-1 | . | TGCGCCAGCAGCACACAAGGGGTCTCCTACGAGCAGTACTTC | CASSTQGVSYEQYF
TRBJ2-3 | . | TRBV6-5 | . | TGTGCCAGCAGTTACTCCGGCAGGGTCGCAGATACGCAGTATTTT | CASSYSGRVADTQYF
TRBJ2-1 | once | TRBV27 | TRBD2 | TGTGCCAGCAGCCTGACTAGCGCCGGACACTTCAATGAGCAGTTCTTC | CASSLTSAGHFNEQFF
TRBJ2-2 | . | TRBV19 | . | TGTGCCAGTCTTGTGCGAACTAACACCGGGGAGCTGTTTTTT | CASLVRTNTGELFF
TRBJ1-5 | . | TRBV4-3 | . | TGCGCCAGCAGCCAAGATCCGGGTACCAATCAGCCCCAGCATTTT | CASSQDPGTNQPQHF
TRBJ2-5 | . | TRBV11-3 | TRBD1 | TGTGCCAGCAGCTTAGCCCCCGTACTTAACAGGGGGCTCTCAGAGACCCAGTACTTC | CASSLAPVLNRGLSETQYF
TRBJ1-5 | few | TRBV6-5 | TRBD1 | TGTGCCACTGGGACAGGTGATAGCAATCAGCCCCAGCATTTT | CATGTGDSNQPQHF
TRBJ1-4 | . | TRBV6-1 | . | TGTGCCAGCAGTGAGGGGGGGGTTTGGGAAAAACTGTTTTTT | CASSEGGVWEKLFF
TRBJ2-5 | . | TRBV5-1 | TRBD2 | TGCGCCAGCAGCTTGGGACTAGCGGGGGAGACCCAGTACTTC | CASSLGLAGETQYF
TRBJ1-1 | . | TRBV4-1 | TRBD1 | TGCGCCAGCAGCCAACCCACCACAGGGGCGAACACTGAAGCTTTCTTT | CASSQPTTGANTEAFF
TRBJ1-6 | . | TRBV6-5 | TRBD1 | TGTGCCAGCAGCCGTTCGGGACAGGACGATTCACCCCTCCACTTT | CASSRSGQDDSPLHF
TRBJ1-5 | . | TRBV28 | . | TGTGCCAGCAGCAACACAGGGAATCAGCCCCAGCATTTT | CASSNTGNQPQHF
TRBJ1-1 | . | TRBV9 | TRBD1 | TGTGCCAGCAGCGTAGAAGTTGGGACAGGGGGCCTCACTGAAGCTTTCTTT | CASSVEVGTGGLTEAFF
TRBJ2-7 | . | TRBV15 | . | TGTGCCACCAGCAGCTTCCCCAGGGGTTACTACGAGCAGTACTTC | CATSSFPRGYYEQYF
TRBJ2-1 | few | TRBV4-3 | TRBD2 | TGCGCCAGCAGCCAAGAAGGACTAGCGGGGGCCTACAATGAGCAGTTCTTC | CASSQEGLAGAYNEQFF
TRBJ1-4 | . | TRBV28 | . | TGTGCCAGCAGCCCCTGGGCGACTAATGAAAAACTGTTTTTT | CASSPWATNEKLFF
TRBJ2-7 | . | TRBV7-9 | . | TGTGCCAGCAGCCGAGCCTCGTACGAGCAGTACTTC | CASSRASYEQYF
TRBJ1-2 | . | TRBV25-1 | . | TGTGCCAGCAGTGACCGGGTGAGTGGCTACACCTTC | CASSDRVSGYTF
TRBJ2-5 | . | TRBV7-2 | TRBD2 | TGTGCCAGCAGCCCGGGGACTAAACAAGAGACCCAGTACTTC | CASSPGTKQETQYF
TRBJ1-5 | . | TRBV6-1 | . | TGTGCCAGCAGTGAAATCCCCTTGGCAGGGAGCAATCAGCCCCAGCATTTT | CASSEIPLAGSNQPQHF
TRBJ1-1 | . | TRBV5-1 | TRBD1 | TGCGCCAGCAGCGTCGGGACAGGGTTTGGAGGTGAAGCTTTCTTT | CASSVGTGFGGEAFF
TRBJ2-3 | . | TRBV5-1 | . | TGCGCCAGCAGACTCGGCACAGATACGCAGTATTTT | CASRLGTDTQYF
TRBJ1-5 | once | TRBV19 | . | TGTGCCAGTAGTATATCGGGTCGGGATCAGCCCCAGCATTTT | CASSISGRDQPQHF
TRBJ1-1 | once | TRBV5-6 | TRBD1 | TGTGCCAGCAGCGCGGACAGGGGGCTTTTGATGAACACTGAAGCTTTCTTT | CASSADRGLLMNTEAFF
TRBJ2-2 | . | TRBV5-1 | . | TGCGCCAGCAACCCTTCACCAGGCACCGGGGAGCTGTTTTTT | CASNPSPGTGELFF
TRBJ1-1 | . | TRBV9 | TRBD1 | TGTGCCAGCAGCGTGACAGGGGCGAACACTGAAGCTTTCTTT | CASSVTGANTEAFF
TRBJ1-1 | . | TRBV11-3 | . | TGTGCCAGCAGCTTAGTGGGGCTTGAAGCTTTCTTT | CASSLVGLEAFF